This TCR beta chain was sequenced during a study of Graves' ophthalmopathy and Graves' hyperthyroidism (dated by TCRdb to the late 2010s). Turning to the overall study: Hyperthyroidism was considered stable if no progression to ophthalmopathy occurred within 18 months of follow-up. To explore V-J signatures distinguishing ophthalmopathy from hyperthyroidism, a discovery set of about 99 patients (fewer than 45 ophthalmopathy, about 57 stable hyperthyroidism) was enrolled. After sampling, hyperthyroidism patients received methimazole starting at 30 mg daily, and ophthalmopathy patients received high-dose intravenous methylprednisolone. The study used TCR beta repertoire signatures to distinguish Graves' ophthalmopathy from Graves' hyperthyroidism and to predict progression to ophthalmopathy. For independent validation, a separate cohort was made up of approximately 19 hyperthyroidism patients plus 17 patients who later progressed from hyperthyroidism to ophthalmopathy. In about six hyperthyroidism patients, the T-cell repertoires found in thyroid tissue were compared with those found in blood. In total, 135 blood samples were TCR-sequenced: 43 ophthalmopathy, over 70 hyperthyroidism and about 17 hyperthyroidism-to-ophthalmopathy patients. Overall study outcomes, separate from this receptor: Ophthalmopathy was separated from stable hyperthyroidism by the 13-signature model with about 89% sensitivity and around 81% specificity in cross-validation and with 80%/75% in the test set. No statistical method was used to set the sample size in advance, and the investigators knew which group each participant was assigned to. In validation, the model predicted ophthalmopathy progression with 55% to 71% sensitivity and approximately 75% specificity; roughly 12 predicted patients were CT-confirmed with GO in a median of around 6 months. Most expanded thyroid clonotypes with frequency above 0.001 were also detected in blood, suggesting blood repertoires may reflect the thyroid immune response.

V trim: 5 bases; J trim: 5 bases; unmatched bases: 12. CDR1 MNHEY and CDR2 SVGAGI were looked up in the germline V gene. From the cysteine up to the phenylalanine, the CDR3 has a length of 17 residues. Of the read, only the CDR3 DNA is kept; its 51 bases are in frame from base 1. For repertoire sequencing, TCR beta CDR3 regions were amplified from RNA transcripts. A first-round RT-PCR used HTBI primers with the Qiagen OneStep RT-PCR kit, followed by a second-round multiplex PCR, size selection and purification. The libraries underwent paired-end sequencing with 100 bp reads on an Illumina HiSeq2000. In the original analysis: SOAPnuke was used to process the reads, removing any read that contained adapters or uncalled bases, had a mean Phred below 15, or lacked an exact match to the constant primer or identifier. COPE v1.2.5 was used to merge the high-quality paired reads. Each unique nucleotide sequence was defined as a clonotype, and clonotypes were aligned to IMGT TRB V, D and J references with MiTCR v1.1. Only V-J combinations with frequency above 0.0001 were analysed, covering 99% to 99.2% of repertoires. For each V-J combination, a TCR clonal expansion and chaos score was defined as the ratio of F50 clonal expansion to chaos observed in the TCRdist matrix. Features were reduced by Welch's t-statistics and random forest to around 14 V-J combinations, which fed a naive Bayes classifier. The similarity between thyroid and blood repertoires was quantified using the Morisita-Horn index. TCRdb itself trimmed the public reads at Q25 with fastp, ran MiXCR and retained productive beta chains. Each entry is one CDR3 protein sequence, shown with its most common DNA and genes. These V and J calls rely on TCRdb rather than the paper's analysis. This sample lists about 600,000 distinct CDR3 sequences; approximately 37% were detected once. Of the sample, less than 4.5% falls within the top ten clones.

The table lists this clonotype with a few counts. The antigen this receptor binds is unknown. No much larger clone is present one base from it, and per-base qualities are unavailable. Patients with hyperthyroidism were aged 18 to 65 years, had been newly diagnosed, and had a disease duration of less than 2 months. Patients with other autoimmune diseases, uncontrolled infections, pregnancy or lactation were excluded from the study. Clinical symptoms, serum thyroxine, TRAb, thyroid ultrasound and orbital computed tomography formed the basis of the diagnosis. Total RNA was extracted with Trizol reagent and quality-checked on an Agilent 2100 Bioanalyzer.

Sequenced: peripheral blood or thyroid tissue (not recorded which). The chain was built from TRBV6-5 and TRBJ2-2; a stretch of 9 junction bases matches TRBD1. This sequence was found in an adult man with Graves' hyperthyroidism. The DNA reads as follows: TGTGCCAGCAGTCCACCCCGTCCGGGACAGGGAACCGGGGAGCTGTTTTTT. The resulting protein is CASSPPRPGQGTGELFF.